The 21 T cell receptor beta chains below come from one sample, sequenced in a study of cytotoxic CD8 clonotypes in ibrutinib-treated CLL. The method was immunoSEQ multiplex PCR; TCRdb's version includes in-frame clones alone and lacks a portion of them. This table has 250,000 to 350,000 clones, roughly 76% appearing once. Material: PBMCs, obtained at disease progression, from a patient treated with ibrutinib. The receptor set was obtained from a human donor with chronic lymphocytic leukemia.

The chain uses TRBV2 and TRBJ1-1; D not resolved. Germline CDR1 SNHLY, CDR2 FYNNEI. This CDR3 region has 11 residues. Trimming removed 5 bases at V and 4 bases at J, with 5 bases between. CDR3 bases: TGTGCCAGCAGTTGGCGCACTGAAGCTTTCTTT. Its translation is CASSWRTEAFF.

The chain uses TRBV9 and TRBJ2-5, with D possibly being TRBD2 (7 bases). V was pared by 7 bases and J by 2 bases, with 12 bases between. From germline, CDR1 is SGDLS and CDR2 YYNGEE. This CDR3 has 13 amino acids. The CDR3, as DNA: TGTGCCAGCGCGGGGGCCCCTCAAGAGACCCAGTACTTC. Protein product: CASAGAPQETQYF.

This chain joins TRBV7-6 and TRBJ2-5; a weak D match, TRBD2 (7 bases). Between the trimmed V and J ends, which lost 3 bases and 1 base, there was a span of 15 bases. This CDR3 spans 16 amino acids. Germline V gene data show CDR1 as SGHVS and CDR2 as FNYEAQ. CDR3 in amino acids: CASSLSGGGTQETQYF. CDR3 in DNA: TGTGCCAGCAGCTTGTCGGGGGGCGGTACCCAAGAGACCCAGTACTTC.

This chain uses TRBV4-2 with TRBJ2-7; possibly TRBD2 for D (6 bases). Trimming pared 4 bases from V and 6 bases from J, leaving 13 bases between. This CDR3 has 13 amino acids. Germline lookup yields CDR1 LGHNA and CDR2 YNFKEQ. CDR3 bases: TGTGCCAGCAGCCTGGGACTCCTAGGCGAGCAGTACTTC. As protein: CASSLGLLGEQYF.

The chain joins TRBV11-2 to TRBJ2-2; D is perhaps TRBD1 or TRBD2 (7 bases each). CDR3 size: 14 residues. V shed 0 bases and J shed 10 bases, with 12 bases lying between them. Germline-derived CDR1 and CDR2 are SGHAT and FQNNGV. In DNA form, the CDR3 reads TGTGCCAGCAGCTTAGACAGGGGGGGCCAGGAGCTGTTTTTT. Encoded protein: CASSLDRGGQELFF.

The chain carries TRBV14 and TRBJ1-2; tentatively, D is TRBD1 (6 bases). The CDR3 covers 15 residues. Between the trimmed V and J ends, which lost 2 bases and 4 bases, there was a span of 14 bases. Germline V CDR1 and CDR2: SGHDN, FVKESK. CDR3 loop: CASSQQKQGGYGYTF. CDR3 DNA sequence: TGTGCCAGCAGCCAACAAAAACAGGGAGGCTATGGCTACACCTTC.

The rearrangement uses TRBV28 and TRBJ2-7; 8 nucleotides align to TRBD2. CDR3 length equals 14 residues. J gave up 2 bases and V 3 bases, and 3 bases lay outside the gene matches. The germline CDR1 and CDR2 sequences are MDHEN and SYDVKM. CDR3 DNA: TGTGCCAGCAGTTTCGCGGGGGGCACCTACGAGCAGTACTTC. Translated, it gives CASSFAGGTYEQYF. The entire variable domain, with the rest obtained from reference TRBV28 and TRBJ2-7, is as follows: DVKVTQSSRYLVKRTGEKVFLECVQDMDHENMFWYRQDPGLGLRLIYFSYDVKMKEKGDIPEGYSVSREKKERFSLILESASTNQTSMYLCASSFAGGTYEQYFGPGTRLTVT.

This rearrangement joins TRBV10-1 to TRBJ1-1; no clear D gene. The V end was cut by 2 bases, the J end by 8 bases, with 18 bases between. In germline, CDR1 is WNHNN, CDR2 SYGVQD (reference sequence). This CDR3 is 15 amino acids long. DNA for the CDR3: TGCGCCAGCAGTGAGGGTCTATCCCCCAATTTCGAAGCTTTCTTT. Its translation is CASSEGLSPNFEAFF.

V and J are TRBV6-4 and TRBJ2-3; D is unclear. The CDR3 spans 15 residues. The V end was cut by 3 bases, the J end by 3 bases, with 13 bases between. Per the germline V gene, CDR1 is MRHNA and CDR2 is SNTAGT. This chain's CDR3 is CASSEEFGATDTQYF. In nucleotides, the CDR3 is TGTGCCAGCAGTGAGGAGTTTGGCGCTACAGATACGCAGTATTTT.

In its sample, this clone was seen once. This chain connects TRBV27 to TRBJ2-7, with a tentative D call TRBD2 (6 bases). The germline V gene encodes CDR1 MNHEY and CDR2 SMNVEV (reference sequence). The CDR3 loop spans 13 amino acids. V was trimmed by 1 base and J by 5 bases, leaving 9 bases between them. DNA for the CDR3: TGTGCCAGCAGTTTATGGGGCGGGGACGAGCAGTACTTC. Translation: CASSLWGGDEQYF.

V is TRBV4-1 and J is TRBJ1-2; D not resolved. The germline gives CDR1 MGHRA, CDR2 YSYEKL. The V end lost 1 base, the J end lost 2 bases, and 11 bases lay between the germline ends. The CDR3 consists of 15 residues. The CDR3 nucleotides read TGCGCCAGCAGCCAAGTAGGCGGCCTCAACTATGGCTACACCTTC. Translated, it gives CASSQVGGLNYGYTF.

This chain joins TRBV2 and TRBJ2-2; no firm D call. CDR1 SNHLY and CDR2 FYNNEI come from the germline V gene. With 1 base removed from V and 5 bases from J, the gap between germline ends came to 8 bases. The CDR3 consists of 14 residues. Written as DNA, the CDR3 is TGTGCCAGCAGTGAAGAAAGGTGGACCGGGGAGCTGTTTTTT. Its translation is CASSEERWTGELFF.

This rearrangement joins TRBV5-1 to TRBJ2-1, with a weak D call TRBD2 (6 bases). CDR1 and CDR2 from the germline V gene are SGHRS and YFSETQ. The CDR3 covers 13 residues. The V gene lost 0 bases and the J gene lost 13 bases, with 14 bases spanning the gap. CDR3 sequence reads: CASSLVPDYTQFF. The CDR3 DNA reads as TGCGCCAGCAGCTTGGTCCCGGACTACACCCAGTTCTTC.

This clone was counted once. The V call is TRBV5-1, the J call TRBJ2-6; a possible D gene is TRBD1 (5 bases). Germline CDR1 is SGHRS and CDR2 is YFSETQ. The CDR3 sequence is 16 residues long. Trimming pared 0 bases from V and 2 bases from J, leaving 9 bases between. Here the CDR3 reads CASSLVAGTGANVLTF. The CDR3 bases are TGCGCCAGCAGCTTGGTAGCAGGGACTGGGGCCAACGTCCTGACTTTC.

The genes are TRBV29-1 and TRBJ2-1, with D perhaps matching TRBD1 (5 bases). The CDR3 spans 16 residues. Germline assignment: CDR1 SQVTM and CDR2 ANQGSEA. V was cut by 0 bases and J by 2 bases, with 14 bases left in between. The CDR3 sequence is CSVEDPAGRAYNEQFF. The CDR3 DNA follows: TGCAGCGTTGAAGACCCCGCAGGCAGGGCCTACAATGAGCAGTTCTTC.

The rearrangement joins TRBV10-3 to TRBJ1-6, with D unresolved. Per germline, CDR1 ENHRY and CDR2 SYGVKD. The V and J ends lost 3 bases and 6 bases respectively, with 12 bases between them. The CDR3 is 15 amino acids. The CDR3 protein is CAISDSPKANSPLHF. The DNA of the CDR3 is TGTGCCATCAGTGATTCGCCGAAAGCTAATTCACCCCTCCACTTT.

This chain joins TRBV2 and TRBJ1-1, with D tentatively TRBD1 (5 bases). Trimming shortened V by 6 bases and J by 5 bases, and 16 bases separated the two germline ends. Germline CDR1 and CDR2: SNHLY and FYNNEI. The CDR3 loop spans 14 amino acids. The CDR3 region is CASRKVRARTEAFF. CDR3 coding DNA: TGTGCCAGCAGGAAGGTCAGGGCGAGAACTGAAGCTTTCTTT.

The chain is built from TRBV29-1 and TRBJ1-5; D is uncertain. This CDR3 region has 13 residues. Trimming took 5 bases from V and 3 from J, leaving 11 bases between them. Germline assignment: CDR1 SQVTM and CDR2 ANQGSEA. CDR3 loop: CSVSPGPNQPQHF. DNA of the CDR3: TGCAGCGTTTCCCCTGGTCCCAATCAGCCCCAGCATTTT.

The gene calls are TRBV10-3 and TRBJ2-7; D not resolved. The CDR3 extends over 12 amino acids. V lost 4 bases to trimming and J lost 7 bases, with 11 bases between them. CDR1 and CDR2 from the germline V gene are ENHRY and SYGVKD. In DNA, the CDR3 is TGTGCCATCAGTGGCGTACTTGGGGAGCAGTACTTC. This translates into CAISGVLGEQYF.

The gene calls are TRBV11-2 and TRBJ2-2; a possible D gene is TRBD2 (5 bases). Germline V CDR1 and CDR2: SGHAT, FQNNGV. The CDR3 has 14 amino acids. V was trimmed by 8 bases and J by 6 bases, leaving 16 bases between them. CDR3 loop: CASGRQRSAGELFF. The DNA for the CDR3 is TGTGCCAGCGGAAGGCAGCGGAGTGCCGGGGAGCTGTTTTTT.

This clone was picked up one time. V gene TRBV5-4 combines with J gene TRBJ2-3; 9 nucleotides align to TRBD1. CDR1 SGHNT and CDR2 YYREEE come from the germline V gene (reference sequence). J lost 1 base, V lost 2 bases, and 2 bases had no gene match. The CDR3 runs 15 residues. The CDR3 here is CASSFRTGGTDTQYF. The CDR3 DNA is TGTGCCAGCAGCTTCCGGACAGGGGGCACAGATACGCAGTATTTT.